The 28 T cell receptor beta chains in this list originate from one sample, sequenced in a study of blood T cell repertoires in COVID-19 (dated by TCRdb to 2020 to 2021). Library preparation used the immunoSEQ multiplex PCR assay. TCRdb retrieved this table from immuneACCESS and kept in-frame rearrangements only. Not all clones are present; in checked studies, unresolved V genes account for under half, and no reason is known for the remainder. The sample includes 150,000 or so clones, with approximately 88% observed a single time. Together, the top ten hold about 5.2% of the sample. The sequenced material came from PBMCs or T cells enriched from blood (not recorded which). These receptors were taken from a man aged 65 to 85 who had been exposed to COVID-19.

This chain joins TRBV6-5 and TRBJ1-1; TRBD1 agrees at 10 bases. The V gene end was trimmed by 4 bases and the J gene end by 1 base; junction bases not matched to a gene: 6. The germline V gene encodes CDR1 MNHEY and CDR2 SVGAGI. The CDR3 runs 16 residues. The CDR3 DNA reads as TGTGCCAGCAGTTCACCGGGACAGGGGAGGAACACTGAAGCTTTCTTT. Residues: CASSSPGQGRNTEAFF.

The CDR3 reads CASSPTGGAVSYEQYF. The CDR3 DNA follows: TGTGCCAGCAGTCCGACAGGGGGCGCGGTTTCCTACGAGCAGTACTTC. The chain employs TRBV27 and TRBJ2-7; 10 bases are shared with TRBD1. The V segment lost 5 bases and the J segment 1 base; nucleotides outside the gene matches: 8. Germline assignment: CDR1 MNHEY and CDR2 SMNVEV (reference sequence). This CDR3 spans 16 amino acids.

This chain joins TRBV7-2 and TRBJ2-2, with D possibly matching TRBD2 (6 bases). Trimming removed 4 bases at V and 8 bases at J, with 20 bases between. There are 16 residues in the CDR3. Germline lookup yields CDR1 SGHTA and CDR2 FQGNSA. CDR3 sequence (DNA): TGTGCCAGCAGCTCGCCGGGAATAGCGGACCAAGGGGAGCTGTTTTTT. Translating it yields CASSSPGIADQGELFF.

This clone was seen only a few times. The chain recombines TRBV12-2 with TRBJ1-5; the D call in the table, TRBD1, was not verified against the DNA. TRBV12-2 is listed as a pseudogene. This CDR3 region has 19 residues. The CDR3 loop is CASRLDLPPDRGSNQPQHF. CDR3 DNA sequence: TGTGCAAGTCGCTTAGATTTACCCCCGGACAGGGGAAGCAATCAGCCCCAGCATTTT.

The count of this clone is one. CDR3 in DNA: TGCGCCAGCATTGGAGCCTACGAGCAGTACTTC. Translated: CASIGAYEQYF. The rearrangement joins TRBV10-2 to TRBJ2-7; D ambiguous. CDR3 length: 11 residues. Germline lookup yields CDR1 WSHSY and CDR2 SAAADI. Trimming removed 7 bases from V and 2 bases from J, with 6 bases in between.

The CDR3 nucleotides read TGTGCCTGGAGTCACAGTTTGAACACTGAAGCTTTCTTT. Translated, it gives CAWSHSLNTEAFF. The rearrangement joins TRBV30 to TRBJ1-1; D is uncertain. The CDR3 runs to 13 residues. V was cut by 2 bases and J by 0 bases, with 7 bases left in between. Looked up from germline, CDR1 is GTSNPN and CDR2 is SVGIG (reference sequence). Full variable domain (outside the CDR3, taken from reference TRBV30 and TRBJ1-1): SQTIHQWPATLVQPVGSPLSLECTVEGTSNPNLYWYRQAAGRGLQLLFYSVGIGQISSEVPQNLSASRPQDRQFILSSKKLLLSDSGFYLCAWSHSLNTEAFFGQGTRLTVV.

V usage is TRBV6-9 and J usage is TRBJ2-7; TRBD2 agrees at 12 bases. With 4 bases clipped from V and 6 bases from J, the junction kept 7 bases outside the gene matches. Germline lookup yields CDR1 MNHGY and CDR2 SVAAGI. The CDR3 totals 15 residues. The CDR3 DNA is TGTGCCAGCAGTTCAAGACTAGCGGGAGAAGGCGAGCAGTACTTC. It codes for CASSSRLAGEGEQYF.

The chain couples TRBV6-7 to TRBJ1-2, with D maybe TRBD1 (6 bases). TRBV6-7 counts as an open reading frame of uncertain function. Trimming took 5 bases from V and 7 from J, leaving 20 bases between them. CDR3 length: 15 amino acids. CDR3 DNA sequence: TGTGCCAGCAGTCTTCTTAAAGGACAGCGGAGTGGCTACACCTTC. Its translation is CASSLLKGQRSGYTF.

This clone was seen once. CDR3 sequence reads: CASSSWQGGGYTF. The DNA for the CDR3 is TGTGCCAGCAGTTCTTGGCAGGGTGGTGGCTACACCTTC. The chain is built from TRBV3-1 (or the pseudogene TRBV3-2) and TRBJ1-2, with D possibly being TRBD1 (5 bases). The germline gives CDR1 LGHDT, CDR2 YNNKEL (reference sequence). The CDR3 consists of 13 residues. V was trimmed by 6 bases and J by 7 bases, leaving 15 bases between them.

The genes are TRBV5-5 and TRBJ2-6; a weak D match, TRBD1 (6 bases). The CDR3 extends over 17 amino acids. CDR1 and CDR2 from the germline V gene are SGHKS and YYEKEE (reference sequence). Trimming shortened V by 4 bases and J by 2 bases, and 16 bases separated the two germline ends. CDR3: CASSPQGRYTGANVLTF. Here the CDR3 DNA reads TGTGCCAGCAGCCCACAGGGCAGGTATACTGGGGCCAACGTCCTGACTTTC.

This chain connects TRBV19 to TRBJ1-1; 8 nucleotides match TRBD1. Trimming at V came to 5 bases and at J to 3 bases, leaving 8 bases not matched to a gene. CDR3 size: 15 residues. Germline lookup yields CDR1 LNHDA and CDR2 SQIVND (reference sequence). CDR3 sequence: CASSPLNRGDTEAFF. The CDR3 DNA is TGTGCCAGTAGTCCCTTAAACAGGGGGGACACTGAAGCTTTCTTT.

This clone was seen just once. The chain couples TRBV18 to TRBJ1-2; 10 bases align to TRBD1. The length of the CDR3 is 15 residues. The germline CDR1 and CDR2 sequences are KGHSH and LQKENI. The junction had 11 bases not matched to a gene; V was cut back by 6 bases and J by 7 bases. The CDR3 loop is CASSPGQGVMFGYTF. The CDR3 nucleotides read TGTGCCAGCTCCCCAGGACAGGGGGTAATGTTTGGCTACACCTTC.

This CDR3 is CASSELASGSTDTQYF. The CDR3, as DNA: TGCGCCAGCAGTGAATTGGCTAGCGGGAGCACAGATACGCAGTATTTT. The chain is built from TRBV10-2 and TRBJ2-3, with 8 bases matching TRBD2. The CDR3 covers 16 residues. Germline CDR1 WSHSY, CDR2 SAAADI. Unmatched junction bases numbered 5, after V lost 3 bases and J lost 0 bases.

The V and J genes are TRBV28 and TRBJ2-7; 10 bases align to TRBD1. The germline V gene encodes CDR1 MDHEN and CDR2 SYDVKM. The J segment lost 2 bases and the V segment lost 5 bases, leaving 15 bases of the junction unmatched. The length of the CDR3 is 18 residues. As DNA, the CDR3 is TGTGCCAGCAGTCCCTCCATCGGGACAGGGGTTAATGCCTACGAGCAGTACTTC. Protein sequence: CASSPSIGTGVNAYEQYF.

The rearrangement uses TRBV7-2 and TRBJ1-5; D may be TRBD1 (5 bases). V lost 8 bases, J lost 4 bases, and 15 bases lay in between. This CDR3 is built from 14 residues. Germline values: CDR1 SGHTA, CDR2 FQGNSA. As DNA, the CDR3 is TGTGCCAGCCGATTAGGGGCTATTAATCAGCCCCAGCATTTT. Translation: CASRLGAINQPQHF. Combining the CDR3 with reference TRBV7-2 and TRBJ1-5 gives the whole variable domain GAGVSQSPSNKVTEKGKDVELRCDPISGHTALYWYRQSLGQGLEFLIYFQGNSAPDKSGLPSDRFSAERTGGSVSTLTIQRTQQEDSAVYLCASRLGAINQPQHFGDGTRLSIL.

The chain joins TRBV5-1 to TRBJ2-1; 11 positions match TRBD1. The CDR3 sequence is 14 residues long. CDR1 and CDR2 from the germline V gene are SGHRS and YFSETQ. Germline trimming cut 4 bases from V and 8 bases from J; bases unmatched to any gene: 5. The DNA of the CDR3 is TGCGCCAGCAGCCAGGGACAGGGGGTCGATGAGCAGTTCTTC. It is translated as CASSQGQGVDEQFF.

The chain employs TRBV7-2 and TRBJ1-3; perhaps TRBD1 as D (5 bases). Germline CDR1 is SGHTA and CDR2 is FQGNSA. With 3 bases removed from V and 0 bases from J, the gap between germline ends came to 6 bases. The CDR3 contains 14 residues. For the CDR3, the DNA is TGTGCCAGCAGCTTGGACACCTCTGGAAACACCATATATTTT. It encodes CASSLDTSGNTIYF.

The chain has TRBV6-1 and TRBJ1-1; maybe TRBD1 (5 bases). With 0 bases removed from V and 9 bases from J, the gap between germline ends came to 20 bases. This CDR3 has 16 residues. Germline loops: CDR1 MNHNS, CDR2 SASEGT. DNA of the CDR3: TGTGCCAGCAGTGAAGCGGGAGCCCCCGGTGGGGGGAAAGCTTTCTTT. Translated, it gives CASSEAGAPGGGKAFF.

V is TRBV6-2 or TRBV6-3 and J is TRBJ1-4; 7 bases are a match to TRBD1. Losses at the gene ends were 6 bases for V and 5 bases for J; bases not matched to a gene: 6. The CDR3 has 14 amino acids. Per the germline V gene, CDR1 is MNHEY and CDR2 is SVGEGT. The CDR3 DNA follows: TGTGCCAGCAGCCGGGGACAGTCCAATGAAAAACTGTTTTTT. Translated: CASSRGQSNEKLFF.

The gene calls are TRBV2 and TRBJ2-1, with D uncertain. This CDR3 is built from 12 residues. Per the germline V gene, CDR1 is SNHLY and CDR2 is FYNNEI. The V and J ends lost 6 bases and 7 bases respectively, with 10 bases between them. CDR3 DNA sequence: TGTGCCAGCAGCCGGTCTTCGAATGAGCAGTTCTTC. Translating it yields CASSRSSNEQFF.

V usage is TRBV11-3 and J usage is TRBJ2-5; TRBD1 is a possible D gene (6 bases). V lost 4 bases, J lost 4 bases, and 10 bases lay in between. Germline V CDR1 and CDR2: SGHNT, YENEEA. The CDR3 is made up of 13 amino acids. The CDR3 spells CASSSGTSETQYF. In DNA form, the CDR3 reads TGTGCCAGCAGCTCTGGGACATCAGAGACCCAGTACTTC. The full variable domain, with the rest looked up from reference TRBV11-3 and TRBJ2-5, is EAGVVQSPRYKIIEKKQPVAFWCNPISGHNTLYWYLQNLGQGPELLIRYENEEAVDDSQLPKDRFSAERLKGVDSTLKIQPAELGDSAVYLCASSSGTSETQYFGPGTRLLVL.

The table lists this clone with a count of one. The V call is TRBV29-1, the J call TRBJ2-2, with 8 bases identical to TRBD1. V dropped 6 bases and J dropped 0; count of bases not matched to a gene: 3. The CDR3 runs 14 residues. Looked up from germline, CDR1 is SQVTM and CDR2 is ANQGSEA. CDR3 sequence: CSVGQGPNTGELFF. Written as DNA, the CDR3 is TGCAGCGTAGGACAGGGTCCGAACACCGGGGAGCTGTTTTTT.

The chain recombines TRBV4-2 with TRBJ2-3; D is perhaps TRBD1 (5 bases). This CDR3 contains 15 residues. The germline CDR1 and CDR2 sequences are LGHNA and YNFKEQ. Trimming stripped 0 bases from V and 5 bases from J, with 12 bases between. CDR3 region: CASSQEGPGLDTQYF. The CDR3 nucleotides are TGTGCCAGCAGCCAAGAGGGGCCCGGATTAGATACGCAGTATTTT.

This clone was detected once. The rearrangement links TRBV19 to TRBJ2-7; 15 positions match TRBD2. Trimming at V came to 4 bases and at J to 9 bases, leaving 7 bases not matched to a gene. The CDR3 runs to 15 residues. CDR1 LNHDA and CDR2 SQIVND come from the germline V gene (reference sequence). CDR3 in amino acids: CASSTGLAGGPGQYF. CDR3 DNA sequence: TGTGCCAGTAGTACCGGACTAGCGGGAGGGCCGGGGCAGTACTTC.

In DNA form, the CDR3 reads TGTGCCAGCAGTACTACGGGACAGGGGAGAGGTCAGCCCCAGCATTTT. This sequence encodes CASSTTGQGRGQPQHF. The V gene is TRBV6-2 or TRBV6-3, the J gene TRBJ1-5, with 10 bases that match TRBD1. J was trimmed by 6 bases and V by 5 bases; bases with no gene match: 10. The CDR3 runs to 16 residues. Germline CDR1 and CDR2: MNHEY and SVGEGT.

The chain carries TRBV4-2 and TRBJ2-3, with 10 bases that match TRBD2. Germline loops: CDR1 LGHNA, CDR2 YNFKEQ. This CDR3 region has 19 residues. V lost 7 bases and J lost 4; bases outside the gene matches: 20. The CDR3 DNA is TGTGCCAGCAACCCGACCGCTCTTGGGGCTAGCGGGGGTGCAGATACGCAGTATTTT. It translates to CASNPTALGASGGADTQYF.

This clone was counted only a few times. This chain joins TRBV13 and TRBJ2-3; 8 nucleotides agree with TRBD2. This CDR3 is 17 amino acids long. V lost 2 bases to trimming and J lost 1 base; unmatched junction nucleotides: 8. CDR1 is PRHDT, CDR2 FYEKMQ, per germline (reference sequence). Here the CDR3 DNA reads TGTGCCAGCAGCTTAATAGGTGATAGCGGGGGCACAGATACGCAGTATTTT. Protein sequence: CASSLIGDSGGTDTQYF.

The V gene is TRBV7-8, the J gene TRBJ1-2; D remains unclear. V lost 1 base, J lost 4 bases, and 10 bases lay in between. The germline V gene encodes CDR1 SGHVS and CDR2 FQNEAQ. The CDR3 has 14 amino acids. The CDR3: CASSLGARGYGYTF. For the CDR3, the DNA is TGTGCCAGCAGCTTAGGCGCGCGGGGCTATGGCTACACCTTC.